This TCR beta chain derives from a study of cytomegalovirus exposure and HLA in healthy donors (dated by TCRdb to between 2016 and 2019). About the study as a whole: An earlier analysis of some 620 of the donors reported about 280 Gb of sequence data and approximately 120 million unique TCR beta sequences obtained from around 170 million T cells. The number of donors typed differed by locus, with about 629-630 for A, B, C, DRB1 and DQB1, roughly 550 for DQA1, 606 for DPA1, and over 400 for DPB1. A later genetic analysis used genome-wide SNP genotypes for about 65% of the roughly 670 donors, treating that subset as a discovery cohort. In an earlier analysis of roughly 540 of the donors, high-throughput TCR beta sequencing was used to judge whether each TCR beta V gene segment behaved as functional or pseudogenic. In a later analysis, previously published TCR beta repertoires from 666 donors were re-analyzed and high-resolution HLA genotyping was added so that TCR occurrence patterns could be studied. Donor age, sex, ethnicity and CMV serostatus were collected together with the repertoire data. HLA typing covered class I and class II loci at four-digit resolution. Among over 350 genotyped donors of the cohort, an average of approximately 240,000 unique TCR beta nucleotide sequences were sequenced per donor, around a sixth of them non-productive. The T cell repertoires of 550 to 850 subjects were profiled by immunosequencing and related to cytomegalovirus serostatus. The study aimed to test whether cataloging public T cell receptors could reveal signatures of past pathogen exposure. The genetic ancestry cluster associated with self-reported Caucasian donors included about 84% of the approximately 430 genotyped donors. In the later analysis, no new phenotypic data were used to find candidate immune exposures; instead, reliance was placed on TCR beta sequences and their occurrence across donors. A handful of DR-DQ haplotypes were treated as single units for association and clustering because of strong linkage in the cohort. To predict cytomegalovirus infection status, the study brought together high-throughput TCR immunosequencing, statistical association of individual TCRs with disease status, and machine learning. Every discovery cohort repertoire had been produced on one sequencing platform. About 330 gigabases of sequencing data and approximately 91 million unique TCR sequences made up an early release that covered approximately 700 HLA-typed donors. In addition to the first cohort of approximately 650 subjects, a separate validation cohort of approximately 110 different subjects was used.

The cohort consisted of more than 650 healthy bone marrow donors. All cohort members were sampled while nominally healthy, although unrecorded immune exposures were likely present. The donor was CMV seronegative and was included in the group of 352 seronegative cohort members. A peripheral blood sample was provided by each donor, and peripheral blood mononuclear cells were used for TCR beta sequencing. The Qiagen DNeasy Blood Extraction Kit was used to extract genomic DNA from the blood cell samples. What the authors observed across the whole study: When HLA alleles, especially DR and DQ, strongly co-occurred, TCR associations were difficult to assign to individual alleles. Because HLA typing was unavailable for some donors at each locus, only the typed subset was used in association tests. The authors suggested that the approach could potentially be extended to other disease states and immunological phenotypes. While some public TCRs were present in many individuals, most TCR sequences turned up only very rarely across donors. The presence/absence analyses assumed that sequencing depth was roughly uniform across donors, and that assumption may not be true. A total of around 150 TCR beta chains were listed by the study as associated with cytomegalovirus. In a later analysis, most CMV-associated TCR beta chains were found to appear HLA-restricted, with HLA associations seemingly driven largely by CMV exposure. An earlier analysis of approximately 530 of the donors showed that most TCR beta V segments appeared in productive rearrangements either about 90% or about 30% of the time, which broadly matched IMGT annotations. A later genetic analysis reported fewer N-insertions in productive TCRs among donors in an Asian-associated ancestry cluster than the approximately 670-donor mean. Compared with equally common non-associated chains, HLA-associated TCR beta chains in a later analysis were more clonally expanded and had lower generation probabilities. Three of the identified cytomegalovirus-associated TCR beta chains were confirmed in vitro to be specific for cytomegalovirus antigens. An association between a missense DCLRE1C variant and V-gene and J-gene trimming of TCR beta chains was found in a later genetic analysis and replicated in an independent cohort. A cluster of highly shared sequence variants was judged likely to represent a technical artifact of the sequencing pipeline. In a later analysis, TCR association rates were found to vary across HLA loci, with the most associated TCRs seen for DRB1 alleles and the fewest for HLA-C alleles. Around 16 rarely observed V segments, including chromosome 9 orphons, were excluded from the earlier analysis of approximately 500 of the donors because counts were too low. A further reported finding was that TCR beta sequences accurately predicted the HLA-A and HLA-B alleles for most subjects in the first cohort. CMV serostatus was the only immune exposure information available for the cohort. The classifier was reported to diagnose cytomegalovirus status with high specificity and sensitivity in both the original cohort and the validation cohort. In this cohort, only TCR beta chains were sequenced, and detectable features were limited by the absence of alpha or paired-chain data. At a false discovery rate of 0.05, a later analysis linked around 15,000 TCR beta sequences to specific HLA alleles. Correlated functional status among segregating V segments might reflect linkage disequilibrium, but an unknown experimental factor could not be ruled out. A later analysis reported that several top co-occurrence clusters appeared linked to parvovirus B19, influenza, CMV and Epstein-Barr virus.

Libraries were prepared through the immunoSEQ multiplex PCR assay. The multiplex PCR relied on a mix of 60 forward primers for TCR Vbeta segments and 13 reverse primers for TCR Jbeta segments. Amplification of the CDR3 region of rearranged TCR beta genes was performed with a multiplex PCR assay on genomic DNA. The Illumina HiSeq System was used to sequence the amplified TCR beta libraries as 87-base-pair reads. The source study handled its data this way. A later analysis tallied 75 million to 85 million unique TCR beta chains across the 600 to 700 repertoires, and 10 million to 11 million of those chains were shared by two or more donors. Raw reads were error-corrected and collapsed into unique sequences by a nearest-neighbor algorithm in which closely related sequences were merged to remove PCR and sequencing errors. CDR3 sequences were aligned to IMGT reference sequences to assign V, D and J gene segments. Each retained sequence needed at least a six-nucleotide match to both a V gene segment and a J gene segment. A rearrangement counted as productive if the CDR3 had no stop codons and remained in frame with V and J, and every other rearrangement counted as non-productive. Following IMGT convention, CDR3 was defined as the stretch from the second conserved V-encoded cysteine to the conserved J-encoded phenylalanine. Sequences without an unambiguous match to a single V gene segment were excluded from the earlier analysis of about 640 of the donors. An earlier analysis of over 450 of the donors classified V segments as functional when productive rearrangements were above 56.7% and as segregating when the standard deviation between donors was above 5%. A statistical classification framework was developed to diagnose cytomegalovirus status using the catalog of TCR beta chain sequences. In a later analysis, TCR nucleotide sequences were compared against IMGT/GENE-DB human TR gene sequences so that V and J genes could be assigned. A later analysis assigned CDR3 sequences and most-parsimonious VDJ recombination scenarios with the TCRdist pipeline. In a later analysis, each TCR beta chain was defined by its CDR3 amino acid sequence together with its V-gene family, and reads lacking a unique V-gene family were excluded. As a way to deal with suspected cross-contamination and a sequencing artifact, a later analysis dropped 592 nucleotide sequences that were highly shared and had low generation probability. In a later analysis, a clonal expansion index was calculated for each public chain from normalized within-repertoire ranks of inferred template counts. In a later analysis, generation probabilities were computed with a VDJ recombination model fitted to out-of-frame rearrangements, and the resulting probabilities were checked against IGoR. Hypergeometric tests were used in a later analysis to score TCR-TCR, TCR-HLA and TCR-CMV co-occurrence, with a repertoire-size bias correction applied to the TCR pairs. A later analysis estimated false discovery rates by permuting HLA or CMV assignments 20 times. A later analysis grouped co-occurring TCRs with DBSCAN, adding TCRdist sequence similarity when clustering within HLA-allele-positive subsets. For co-occurrence clustering, repertoires with fewer than 30,000 or more than 120,000 public chains were excluded, along with several repertoires with anomalous nucleotide sharing. As stored in TCRdb, this immuneACCESS dataset retains in-frame rearrangements with V and J assigned. A fraction of the clones does not appear; measured against another copy, unresolved V genes explain less than half of the discrepancy, and the remainder lacks a known reason. The D gene and trimming were derived from the DNA, and the V and J assignments and clone size from that table. The sample includes 180,000 or so clones, with more than 75% observed a single time. The biggest ten clones account for approximately 1.5% of the sample.

A word on this clone: This receptor's antigen is unknown. It has no much larger one-base neighbor in the sample; base qualities were not kept.

Sequencing was done on a sample of PBMCs. The clonotype originates from a middle-aged man in good health and CMV-seronegative.

The CDR3 protein is CASSLLGVVNTEAFF. The sequenced DNA: TGTGCCAGCAGCTTATTAGGGGTAGTAAACACTGAAGCTTTCTTT. Recombination linked TRBV7-2 to TRBJ1-1, with TRBD1 as a weak D call on 5 bases. Trimming at the junction amounts to 2 bases on V and 2 bases on J, and the germline ends lie 12 bases apart. CDR1 SGHTA and CDR2 FQGNSA are derived from the germline V gene. The CDR3 goes from the cysteine to the phenylalanine over 15 residues. Only CDR3 DNA remains: 45 bases, in frame from the first base.